Sequencing of this TCR beta chain was carried out in a study of Graves' ophthalmopathy and Graves' hyperthyroidism listed by TCRdb under 2018. As for the study more broadly: Hyperthyroidism was considered stable if no progression to ophthalmopathy occurred within 18 months of follow-up. The study used signatures of the TCR beta repertoire to tell Graves' ophthalmopathy apart from Graves' hyperthyroidism and to predict which patients would progress to ophthalmopathy. The independent validation cohort included about 19 hyperthyroidism patients plus 17 patients who later progressed from hyperthyroidism to ophthalmopathy. In total, around 130 blood samples were TCR-sequenced: around 42 ophthalmopathy, under 85 hyperthyroidism and approximately 17 hyperthyroidism-to-ophthalmopathy patients. To explore V-J signatures that separate ophthalmopathy from hyperthyroidism, a discovery set of about a hundred patients was enrolled, consisting of fewer than 45 with ophthalmopathy and some 56 with stable hyperthyroidism. In more than five hyperthyroidism patients, the T-cell repertoires found in thyroid tissue were compared with those found in blood. Following sample collection, hyperthyroidism patients were given methimazole at a starting dose of 30 mg daily, and ophthalmopathy patients were given high-dose intravenous methylprednisolone.

Spanning cysteine to phenylalanine, the CDR3 consists of 19 amino acids. Only the CDR3 region is kept as DNA, spanning 57 bases read in frame from base 1. Germline trimming: 7 bases from V, 2 bases from J; junction bases outside gene matches: 20. For repertoire sequencing, the TCR beta CDR3 regions were amplified from RNA transcripts. The first round was an RT-PCR using HTBI primers with the Qiagen OneStep RT-PCR kit, and this first round was followed by a second-round multiplex PCR, then size selection and purification. The libraries underwent paired-end sequencing with 100 bp reads on an Illumina HiSeq2000. The study's processing was this. Reads were processed with SOAPnuke, discarding reads with adapters, uncalled bases, mean Phred below 15, or no exact constant-primer or identifier match. COPE v1.2.5 was used to merge high-quality paired reads. Clonotypes were defined as unique nucleotide sequences and were aligned to IMGT TRB V, D and J references using MiTCR v1.1. Only V-J combinations with frequency above 0.0001 were analysed, covering around 99% of repertoires. A TCR clonal expansion and chaos score per V-J combination was defined as the ratio of F50 clonal expansion to chaos observed in the TCRdist matrix. Features were reduced by Welch's t-statistics and random forest to about a dozen V-J combinations, which fed a naive Bayes classifier. The Morisita-Horn index was used to measure how similar the thyroid and blood repertoires were. In TCRdb, the public reads were trimmed at Q25 with fastp and aligned with MiXCR, with productive beta chains retained. Every CDR3 protein is listed once, alongside the most common genes and DNA of its rows. These V and J calls are TCRdb output, not the study's own analysis. The sample table holds about 550,000 distinct CDR3 sequences, of which approximately 37% were seen once. Less than 4.5% of the sample is held by the ten biggest clonotypes.

About this clonotype: Its recognized antigen is unknown. The sample holds no much larger clone one base away, and base qualities are not on file.

Hyperthyroidism patients were newly diagnosed, were aged 18 to 65 years, and had a disease duration under 2 months. Patients with other autoimmune diseases, uncontrolled infections, pregnancy or lactation were excluded from the study. Diagnosis relied on clinical symptoms, serum thyroxine, TRAb, thyroid ultrasound and orbital computed tomography. Total RNA was extracted with Trizol reagent and quality-checked on an Agilent 2100 Bioanalyzer. Results the study describes overall, beyond this receptor: The 13-signature model separated ophthalmopathy from stable hyperthyroidism with roughly 90% sensitivity and 81.08% specificity in cross-validation, and 80%/75% in the test set. Among expanded thyroid clonotypes with frequency above 0.001, most also showed up in blood, which suggests that blood repertoires may reflect the thyroid immune response. Sample size was not predetermined statistically, and investigators were not blinded to group allocation. In validation, the model predicted ophthalmopathy progression with nearly 71% sensitivity and around 72% specificity; about a dozen predicted patients were CT-confirmed with GO in a median of around 6.5 months.

Recombination linked TRBV12-3 or TRBV12-4 to TRBJ2-5, with 9 bases in between that match TRBD1. Sequencing was carried out using peripheral blood or thyroid tissue (not recorded which). The clonotype originates from an adult man with Graves' hyperthyroidism. In nucleotides, the sequence is TGTGCCAGCAAGACTACAGGGGGCGACCTGGCGGGGGTACAAGAGACCCAGTACTTC. Its product reads: CASKTTGGDLAGVQETQYF.